This T cell receptor beta chain was observed in a study of long-term antiretroviral therapy in people with HIV. On the study more broadly: The earliest samples predate the 2015 immediate-ART recommendation by about a decade.

Germline V CDR1 and CDR2: MNHEY, SVGAGI. The CDR3 sequence is 14 residues long. It was version v3.0 of the immunoSEQ assay that was run at survey level. The table came from immunoSEQ multiplex PCR; TCRdb's copy has only in-frame clones and leaves some out. The sample shows over 30,000 clones, roughly three quarters of them seen only once. Study outcomes and limitations: HIV repertoires showed narrower CDR3 length ranges than controls. Collection of the blood took place between about 2003 and 2017. The ART regimens in use then may have been less effective than current ones.

A note on this clone: Its cognate antigen is unknown.

Before they underwent DNA extraction, samples held roughly 0.95-11 million cryopreserved PBMC. The sequences come from unsorted PBMCs, collected 3.1 years after starting antiretroviral therapy. The chain employs TRBV6-5 and TRBJ1-6; weak D call: TRBD1 (6 bases). This TCR derives from a woman aged 45-59 years with HIV. Written as DNA, the CDR3 is TGTGCAGGGGGGTCCGGCAGGGAAAATTCACCCCTCCACTTT. Its translation is CAGGSGRENSPLHF.